This T cell receptor beta chain was sequenced for a study of shared clonotypes between healthy human individuals. Overall study: Donor composition was a couple of women and a few men, aged 18 to 49.

Only in-frame clones appear in the TCRdb table, and some are missing; sequencing was by immunoSEQ multiplex PCR. The sample contains 2 million to 2.5 million clones, approximately 94% of which appear only once. Findings and limits, study-wide: Against clonotypes common to all four donors, non-shared ones had lower generation probabilities.

A remark on this clone: What it binds is unknown.

From CD4+ cells came CD45RA+ naive and CD45RA-negative memory subsets. CDR3 length: 16 amino acids. CDR1 and CDR2 from the germline V gene are SGHNT and YYREEE (reference sequence). Trimming cost V 1 base and J 0 bases, with 14 bases left between them. This receptor was identified in a man between 18 and 35 years old in good health. The source material was naive CD4+ T cells sorted from blood. Subset meaning: CD45RA+ positively selected. The chain combines TRBV5-4 with TRBJ2-7; the D gene is possibly TRBD2 (7 bases). This CDR3 reads CASSLTSGTLSYEQYF. The CDR3 region has the DNA TGTGCCAGCAGCTTGACAAGCGGGACACTCTCCTACGAGCAGTACTTC.